The rows below give T cell receptor beta chains drawn from one sample of a study of OX40 agonist ivuxolimab in advanced cancers. TCRdb's copy holds only in-frame clones and misses some; the assay was immunoSEQ multiplex PCR. The repertoire holds some 120,000 clones, with about 90% as singletons. Sequencing was performed on CD4+ or CD8+ T cells sorted from blood, taken in a trial of the OX40 agonist ivuxolimab. Every receptor here comes from an adult with an advanced solid tumor such as melanoma, head and neck, liver or kidney cancer. CDR3s include the opening cysteine and the closing phenylalanine or tryptophan. Each record gives: CDR3 protein, CDR3 DNA, V gene, J gene, D gene, CDR3 length, clone size. A D gene is named only where the DNA matches it firmly. Expanded clones are given a class, and other clones once, few, many or no size at all.

CAWKVTGVNNQPQHF,TGTGCCTGGAAGGTGACAGGGGTCAACAATCAGCCCCAGCATTTT,TRBV30,TRBJ1-5,TRBD1,15,few
CASSLDRGTDTQYF,TGTGCCAGCAGTTTAGACAGGGGCACAGATACGCAGTATTTT,TRBV28,TRBJ2-3,TRBD1,14,NA
CASSPPSRNYEQYF,TGTGCCAGCAGCCCCCCGAGCAGAAACTACGAGCAGTACTTC,TRBV7-9,TRBJ2-7,NA,14,NA
CASSINRGAISDTQYF,TGTGCCAGTAGTATAAACCGGGGGGCGATTTCAGATACGCAGTATTTT,TRBV19,TRBJ2-3,NA,16,NA
CASSTTIGELFF,TGTGCCAGCAGTACTACGATCGGGGAGCTGTTTTTT,TRBV27,TRBJ2-2,NA,12,once
CASNPGQGTYNEQFF,TGTGCCAGCAACCCCGGACAGGGAACCTACAATGAGCAGTTCTTC,TRBV7-9,TRBJ2-1,TRBD1,15,NA
CASSPGPPGDSGYNEQFF,TGTGCCAGCAGCCCCGGCCCCCCGGGTGATAGCGGGTACAATGAGCAGTTCTTC,TRBV9,TRBJ2-1,TRBD2,18,NA
CASSLSQGANTEAFF,TGTGCCAGCAGTTTATCTCAGGGGGCTAACACTGAAGCTTTCTTT,TRBV27,TRBJ1-1,TRBD1,15,NA
CASRPGQLGTDTQYF,TGCGCCAGCAGACCAGGACAGCTCGGCACAGATACGCAGTATTTT,TRBV5-1,TRBJ2-3,NA,15,NA
CASSEGTANSYEQYF,TGTGCCAGCAGTGAAGGGACAGCAAACTCCTACGAGCAGTACTTC,TRBV6-1,TRBJ2-7,NA,15,NA
CASSSRQGENTEAFF,TGTGCCAGCAGCTCCCGACAGGGGGAGAACACTGAAGCTTTCTTT,TRBV5-5,TRBJ1-1,TRBD1,15,NA
CASSLGAESSGNTIYF,TGTGCCAGCAGCTTGGGGGCAGAAAGTTCTGGAAACACCATATATTTT,TRBV7-9,TRBJ1-3,NA,16,NA
CASSAALTGGNEQYF,TGTGCCAGCAGCGCAGCGTTGACAGGGGGCAACGAGCAGTACTTC,TRBV9,TRBJ2-7,TRBD1,15,NA
CASSIGQSFQPQHF,TGTGCCAGCAGCATCGGACAGTCTTTTCAGCCCCAGCATTTT,TRBV28,TRBJ1-5,NA,14,NA
CASSGQELNTEAFF,TGCGCCAGCAGCGGACAGGAGCTGAACACTGAAGCTTTCTTT,TRBV5-1,TRBJ1-1,TRBD1,14,NA
CASSASGTGNNQPQHF,TGTGCCAGCTCAGCCAGTGGGACAGGGAACAATCAGCCCCAGCATTTT,TRBV18,TRBJ1-5,TRBD1,16,NA
CASSPPDRAGNQPQHF,TGTGCCAGCTCACCGCCGGACAGGGCGGGCAATCAGCCCCAGCATTTT,TRBV18,TRBJ1-5,TRBD1,16,NA
CASSFLETGELFF,TGTGCCAGCAGTTTCCTGGAGACCGGGGAGCTGTTTTTT,TRBV28,TRBJ2-2,NA,13,NA
CACGGARYNEQFF,TGTGCCTGTGGGGGGGCTCGGTACAATGAGCAGTTCTTC,TRBV6-6,TRBJ2-1,NA,13,once
CASTFSRDRGTEAFF,TGTGCCAGCACCTTTTCCCGGGACAGGGGCACTGAAGCTTTCTTT,TRBV6-6,TRBJ1-1,TRBD1,15,NA
CASSPLAGAYNEQFF,TGTGCCAGCAGCCCCCTAGCGGGGGCCTACAATGAGCAGTTCTTC,TRBV7-9,TRBJ2-1,TRBD2,15,once
CASSLVATVGTGELFF,TGTGCCAGCAGTTTAGTAGCTACCGTTGGCACCGGGGAGCTGTTTTTT,TRBV28,TRBJ2-2,NA,16,NA
CASSANPTGNTEAFF,TGTGCCAGCAGTGCAAACCCAACAGGGAACACTGAAGCTTTCTTT,TRBV2,TRBJ1-1,NA,15,NA
CSGQYNYGYTF,TGCAGTGGACAGTACAACTATGGCTACACCTTC,TRBV20-1,TRBJ1-2,NA,11,NA
CAIRGVYEQYF,TGTGCCATCAGGGGGGTTTACGAGCAGTACTTC,TRBV10-3,TRBJ2-7,NA,11,NA
CASSSTLVENEQFF,TGTGCCAGCAGCTCGACCCTTGTGGAGAATGAGCAGTTCTTC,TRBV7-3,TRBJ2-1,NA,14,once
CATLGRSYEQYF,TGTGCCACCCTGGGGCGCTCCTACGAGCAGTACTTC,TRBV15,TRBJ2-7,NA,12,NA
CASSGTEDQPQHF,TGTGCCAGCAGTGGGACAGAGGATCAGCCCCAGCATTTT,TRBV2,TRBJ1-5,NA,13,NA
CASRPGQGYEQYF,TGTGCCAGCAGACCGGGACAGGGATACGAGCAGTACTTC,TRBV6-5,TRBJ2-7,TRBD1,13,NA
CASSQGTSGGDSTDTQYF,TGTGCCAGCAGCCAAGGGACTAGCGGGGGAGATAGCACAGATACGCAGTATTTT,TRBV4-2,TRBJ2-3,TRBD2,18,NA
CASSSPEAGEQYF,TGTGCCAGCAGCTCACCAGAGGCGGGCGAGCAGTACTTC,TRBV5-6,TRBJ2-7,NA,13,few
CASSGPRQGNGYTF,TGTGCCAGCAGTGGCCCCAGACAGGGGAATGGCTACACCTTC,TRBV2,TRBJ1-2,TRBD1,14,NA
CASTLQGRGYTF,TGTGCCAGCACCTTACAGGGTCGGGGCTACACCTTC,TRBV28,TRBJ1-2,NA,12,NA
CASSFEGSYEQYF,TGTGCCAGCAGCTTCGAAGGTTCCTACGAGCAGTACTTC,TRBV5-6,TRBJ2-7,NA,13,NA
CASSFRTGGHEQYF,TGTGCCAGCTCATTTCGGACAGGGGGCCACGAGCAGTACTTC,TRBV18,TRBJ2-7,TRBD1,14,NA
CASSVGSAGANVLTF,TGTGCCAGCAGCGTAGGAAGTGCTGGGGCCAACGTCCTGACTTTC,TRBV9,TRBJ2-6,NA,15,NA
CASSPEERSGELFF,TGCGCCAGCAGCCCCGAAGAACGATCCGGGGAGCTGTTTTTT,TRBV5-1,TRBJ2-2,NA,14,NA
CASSIEGLAGYTGELFF,TGTGCCAGTAGTATTGAGGGACTAGCGGGCTACACCGGGGAGCTGTTTTTT,TRBV19,TRBJ2-2,TRBD2,17,NA
CASSLRTEGNTEAFF,TGTGCCAGCAGCTTAAGGACGGAAGGCAACACTGAAGCTTTCTTT,TRBV7-3,TRBJ1-1,NA,15,NA
CASSPIQGGGYGYTF,TGTGCCAGCTCACCTATACAGGGAGGAGGCTATGGCTACACCTTC,TRBV18,TRBJ1-2,NA,15,once
CASSLAGSYEQYF,TGTGCCAGCTCCCTGGCCGGCTCCTACGAGCAGTACTTC,TRBV25-1,TRBJ2-7,NA,13,NA
CASSEGGTNYGYTF,TGTGCCAGCAGTGAAGGAGGCACTAACTATGGCTACACCTTC,TRBV6-1,TRBJ1-2,NA,14,NA
CASSQDLVRSSYEQYF,TGCGCCAGCAGCCAAGATCTCGTCCGGAGCTCCTACGAGCAGTACTTC,TRBV4-3,TRBJ2-7,NA,16,NA
CASSLAGVADTQYF,TGTGCCAGTAGTTTAGCGGGAGTAGCAGATACGCAGTATTTT,TRBV19,TRBJ2-3,TRBD2,14,NA
CASSGANVLTF,TGTGCCAGCTCTGGGGCCAACGTCCTGACTTTC,TRBV19,TRBJ2-6,NA,11,NA
CASSIPPQGRAKNIQYF,TGTGCCAGTAGTATACCGCCACAGGGGAGAGCCAAAAACATTCAGTACTTC,TRBV19,TRBJ2-4,TRBD1,17,NA
CASSEARTTGEQFF,TGTGCCAGCAGTGAAGCGCGTACTACCGGTGAGCAGTTCTTC,TRBV2,TRBJ2-1,NA,14,NA
CASSYYPLFYGYTF,TGTGCCAGCAGTTACTACCCTCTCTTCTATGGCTACACCTTC,TRBV6-5,TRBJ1-2,NA,14,NA
CASRAGDRVTGGYTF,TGTGCCAGCAGAGCTGGGGACAGGGTCACCGGTGGCTACACCTTC,TRBV7-9,TRBJ1-2,TRBD1,15,NA
CASSPGQSNTGELFF,TGTGCCAGCAGCCCGGGACAGTCGAACACCGGGGAGCTGTTTTTT,TRBV2,TRBJ2-2,TRBD1,15,NA
CASSLYAANYGYTF,TGTGCCAGCAGCTTGTATGCAGCGAACTATGGCTACACCTTC,TRBV5-4,TRBJ1-2,NA,14,NA